Below are 2 T cell receptor beta chains sequenced from a single sample in a study of T cell repertoires in cytomegalovirus infection. TCRdb ran MiXCR on the reads and lists one entry per CDR3 protein. This table has 450,000 to 550,000 distinct CDR3 sequences, 16% appearing once. Sequences were obtained from CD8+ T cells from PBMCs. The receptors come from a human donor in good health (CMV status not recorded). Some clones in this sample may be carry-over from other donors' samples.

Ten or more counts support this clonotype. The chain joins TRBV7-2 to TRBJ2-2, with 8 nucleotides matching TRBD2. Germline values: CDR1 SGHTA, CDR2 FQGNSA. The CDR3 totals 14 residues. Trimming cost V 4 bases and J 5 bases; bases outside gene matches: 3. The CDR3 loop is CASSSGGRTGELFF. CDR3 DNA sequence: TGTGCCAGCAGCTCGGGGGGGCGGACCGGGGAGCTGTTTTTT. The variable domain in full, completed from reference TRBV7-2 and TRBJ2-2, reads GAGVSQSPSNKVTEKGKDVELRCDPISGHTALYWYRQSLGQGLEFLIYFQGNSAPDKSGLPSDRFSAERTGGSVSTLTIQRTQQEDSAVYLCASSSGGRTGELFFGEGSRLTVL.

The J gene is TRBJ2-7, the V gene TRBV5-1, with a weak D call TRBD1 (5 bases). Looked up from germline, CDR1 is SGHRS and CDR2 is YFSETQ. The V gene lost 3 bases and the J gene lost 1 base, with 17 bases spanning the gap. This CDR3 has 16 residues. DNA for the CDR3: TGCGCCAGCAGCTCCGATTGGGGCAGGAGTTCCTACGAGCAGTACTTC. As protein: CASSSDWGRSSYEQYF.